A selection of T cell receptor beta chains follows, all from one sample in a study of CD8+ T cells in alopecia areata. Measured with immunoSEQ multiplex PCR; TCRdb has only the in-frame clones, and not every one. The top ten clones hold approximately 0.97% of a sample with 150,000 to 200,000 clones, less than 65% of them seen once. Sequences were derived from CD4+ T cells sorted from blood, sampled at week 24, from a patient treated with tofacitinib. These receptors came from a human donor with alopecia areata. CDR3s include the opening cysteine and the closing phenylalanine or tryptophan. The D gene is left open where the match is weak.

CDR3 protein: CASSTRLAGNTDTQYF
V gene: TRBV5-6
D gene: TRBD2
J gene: TRBJ2-3

CDR3 protein: CASSLSVDSPLHF
V gene: TRBV11-3
D gene: .
J gene: TRBJ1-6

CDR3 protein: CASSQDGKQETQYF
V gene: TRBV4-3
D gene: .
J gene: TRBJ2-5

CDR3 protein: CAWSEGQSTDTQYF
V gene: TRBV30
D gene: TRBD1
J gene: TRBJ2-3

CDR3 protein: CASSSRGQQNTEAFF
V gene: TRBV5-1
D gene: .
J gene: TRBJ1-1

CDR3 protein: CASGSGGADEQFF
V gene: TRBV13
D gene: TRBD2
J gene: TRBJ2-1

CDR3 protein: CASSELVVSYNSPLHF
V gene: TRBV25-1
D gene: .
J gene: TRBJ1-6

CDR3 protein: CASSFTSQTGNEQFF
V gene: TRBV27
D gene: .
J gene: TRBJ2-1

CDR3 protein: CSVEGNEQFF
V gene: TRBV29-1
D gene: .
J gene: TRBJ2-1

CDR3 protein: CSVRGVAKNIQYF
V gene: TRBV29-1
D gene: .
J gene: TRBJ2-4

CDR3 protein: CASSPDRTQELAKNIQYF
V gene: TRBV25-1
D gene: TRBD1
J gene: TRBJ2-4

CDR3 protein: CASSSGPQETQYF
V gene: TRBV13
D gene: .
J gene: TRBJ2-5

CDR3 protein: CSVRLAGGHTDTQYF
V gene: TRBV29-1
D gene: TRBD2
J gene: TRBJ2-3

CDR3 protein: CAWRYSNTEAFF
V gene: TRBV30
D gene: .
J gene: TRBJ1-1

CDR3 protein: CASSGTGYTEAFF
V gene: TRBV25-1
D gene: TRBD1
J gene: TRBJ1-1

CDR3 protein: CASSLGDRVGPYEQYF
V gene: TRBV5-1
D gene: TRBD1
J gene: TRBJ2-7

CDR3 protein: CASSKGQSNQPQHF
V gene: TRBV11-2
D gene: TRBD1
J gene: TRBJ1-5

CDR3 protein: CASSPSDRAYEQYF
V gene: TRBV18
D gene: TRBD1
J gene: TRBJ2-7

CDR3 protein: CASSSGQGTGELFF
V gene: TRBV7-2
D gene: TRBD1
J gene: TRBJ2-2

CDR3 protein: CAIKGSGGDTQYF
V gene: TRBV10-3
D gene: TRBD2
J gene: TRBJ2-3

CDR3 protein: CASSAAQAPLPYGYTF
V gene: TRBV2
D gene: .
J gene: TRBJ1-2

CDR3 protein: CASSLTPGEGAYNEQFF
V gene: TRBV11-2
D gene: .
J gene: TRBJ2-1

CDR3 protein: CASTPRDEQFF
V gene: TRBV11-2
D gene: .
J gene: TRBJ2-1

CDR3 protein: CASSSTGIGTEAFF
V gene: TRBV9
D gene: .
J gene: TRBJ1-1

CDR3 protein: CASSLGGSGANVLTF
V gene: TRBV7-7
D gene: .
J gene: TRBJ2-6

CDR3 protein: CASSLRRGLSYEQYF
V gene: TRBV11-2
D gene: .
J gene: TRBJ2-7

CDR3 protein: CASSLTGNSPLHF
V gene: TRBV7-3
D gene: .
J gene: TRBJ1-6

CDR3 protein: CSVGQGGNQPQHF
V gene: TRBV29-1
D gene: TRBD1
J gene: TRBJ1-5

CDR3 protein: CASDVGREPQHF
V gene: TRBV2
D gene: .
J gene: TRBJ1-5